This T cell receptor beta chain comes out of a study of cytomegalovirus exposure and HLA in healthy donors. Study conclusions and caveats: High sensitivity and specificity were reportedly achieved when the classifier diagnosed cytomegalovirus status.

Turning to this clone: Its specificity is not known.

The germline V gene encodes CDR1 SGHNT and CDR2 YYREEE (reference sequence). The trim removed 4 bases at V and 2 bases at J, leaving 7 bases unmatched. This CDR3 has 16 amino acids. Primers: 60 Vbeta forward and 13 Jbeta reverse. The data were produced by immunoSEQ multiplex PCR, yet TCRdb's version contains in-frame clones alone and is incomplete. Among over 100,000 clones listed, approximately 58% were seen once. This receptor was identified in a woman aged 30 to 39 in good health and CMV-seronegative. The V call is TRBV5-4, the J call TRBJ2-3; 10 bases fit TRBD2. Sequenced material: PBMCs. CDR3: CASSRSGRVLTDTQYF. Written as DNA, the CDR3 is TGTGCCAGCAGCCGAAGCGGGAGGGTACTCACAGATACGCAGTATTTT.